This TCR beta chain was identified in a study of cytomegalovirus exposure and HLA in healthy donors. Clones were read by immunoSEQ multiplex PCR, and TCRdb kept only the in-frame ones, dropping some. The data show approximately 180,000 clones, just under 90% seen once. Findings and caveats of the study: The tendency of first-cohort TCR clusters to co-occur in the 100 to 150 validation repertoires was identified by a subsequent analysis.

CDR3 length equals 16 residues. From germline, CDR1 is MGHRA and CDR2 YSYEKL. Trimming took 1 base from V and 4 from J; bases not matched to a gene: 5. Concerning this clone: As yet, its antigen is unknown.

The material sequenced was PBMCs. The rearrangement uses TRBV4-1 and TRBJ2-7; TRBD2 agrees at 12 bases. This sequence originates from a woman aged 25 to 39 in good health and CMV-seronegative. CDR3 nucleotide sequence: TGCGCCAGCAGCCAAGGTCCTAGCGGGGGGGCGTACGAGCAGTACTTC. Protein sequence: CASSQGPSGGAYEQYF.